This T cell receptor (beta chain) was profiled in a study of identical twins. In this sample, this clonotype turned up a few times. TCRdb re-analysed the 5' RACE reads in MiXCR, keeping a single row per CDR3 protein. The table lists about 240,000 distinct CDR3 sequences, about 12% of them singletons. A further study also used this sample, focusing on yellow fever vaccine responses in identical twins.

Source material: memory (CD45RO+) T cells sorted from blood. The sequence was collected from a woman younger than 35 in good health.

The DNA for the CDR3 is TGTGCCACCAGCAGAGCACAGACAAGTGGCGAGACCCAGTACTTC. It specifies CATSRAQTSGETQYF. This sequence joins TRBV15 and TRBJ2-5; D unresolved. Germline V lookup: CDR1 LNHNV, CDR2 YYDKDF (reference sequence). This CDR3 region has 15 residues. V shed 1 base and J shed 5 bases, with 14 bases lying between them. Together with reference TRBV15 and TRBJ2-5, the CDR3 gives the full variable domain: DAMVIQNPRYQVTQFGKPVTLSCSQTLNHNVMYWYQQKSSQAPKLLFHYYDKDFNNEADTPDNFQSRRPNTSFCFLDIRSPGLGDTAMYLCATSRAQTSGETQYFGPGTRLLVL.